A selection of T cell receptor beta chains follows, all from one sample in a study of control samples from healthy donors and cancer patients. Libraries were prepared by immunoSEQ multiplex PCR; TCRdb keeps only in-frame clonotypes and omits some of them. The sample carries about 130,000 clones, about 93% recorded once. Sample: blood. All receptors come from a man between 35 and 55 years old in good health. Both conserved end residues are trimmed from each CDR3. The order of the fields is J gene, V gene, CDR3 protein.

TRBJ1-6,TRBV6-6,ASIDYRDRGNSPLH
TRBJ2-2,TRBV7-8,ASSLWAQTGELF
TRBJ1-1,TRBV7-2,ASRISRAGTNTEAF
TRBJ2-1,TRBV19,ATARDRDGDNEQF
TRBJ1-5,TRBV29-1,SATQGDSNQPQH
TRBJ1-2,TRBV30,AWSEGLLHYGYT
TRBJ2-2,TRBV28,ASYLGRGRGTGELF
TRBJ2-3,TRBV25-1,ASSRGGTDTQY
TRBJ1-5,TRBV2,ASSEGRNQPQH
TRBJ1-3,TRBV3-1/TRBV3-2,ASSQDIPGTGNTIY
TRBJ2-3,TRBV7-6,ASSSRTSGGLTDTQY
TRBJ1-1,TRBV30,AQPGPGNTEAF
TRBJ2-3,TRBV27,ASSLRAPGQVSSVSQY
TRBJ2-1,TRBV7-9,ASSPNPAYNEQF
TRBJ2-5,TRBV2,ASNSVGETQY
TRBJ1-2,TRBV20-1,SAPWDAGYT
TRBJ1-5,TRBV10-3,AISAYGDSNQPQH
TRBJ1-2,TRBV27,ASSPPGRTYYGYT
TRBJ1-3,TRBV18,ASSPPSQSGNTIY
TRBJ2-2,TRBV11-2,ASSRVGVNTGELF
TRBJ1-2,TRBV3-1/TRBV3-2,ASSQDLNRGNGYT
TRBJ2-7,TRBV5-1,ASSLDLDRKY
TRBJ1-6,TRBV5-1,ASSLDAHNNSPLH
TRBJ2-7,TRBV7-6,ASSSRTGRSYEQY
TRBJ2-1,TRBV5-1,ASSLSGNEQF
TRBJ2-2,TRBV3-1/TRBV3-2,ASSQDRTGWNTGELF
TRBJ2-7,TRBV21-1,ASSKRAGQGAGEQY
TRBJ2-5,TRBV6-4,ASSRVLGETQY
TRBJ2-3,TRBV2,ASSEARVLAGFADTQY
TRBJ2-5,TRBV9,ASSPPGAEETQY
TRBJ1-2,TRBV12-3/TRBV12-4,ASSRQGAYGYT
TRBJ2-1,TRBV2,ASCRGVYNEQF
TRBJ1-1,TRBV28,ASRPAGNEAF
TRBJ2-1,TRBV9,ASSATGTNYNEQF
TRBJ1-6,TRBV28,ASSLARGGNSPLH
TRBJ2-7,TRBV4-2,ASSEALAGGYEQY
TRBJ2-7,TRBV6-2/TRBV6-3,ASSYTYEQY
TRBJ2-2,TRBV2,ASSGEGYTGELF
TRBJ1-2,TRBV11-2,ASSLVGGVYGYT
TRBJ2-5,TRBV5-5,ASSLQIAGAQETQY
TRBJ1-6,TRBV11-2,ASSLVRGNNSPLH